A single sample is the source of the 11 T cell receptor beta chains below, sequenced in a study of T cell responses to AZD1222 COVID-19 vaccine. Profiling relied on immunoSEQ multiplex PCR, and the TCRdb table lists in-frame clones only, not all of them. The repertoire consists of 80,000 to 95,000 clones, with around 73% occurring once and the leading ten covering over 20%. The sample in question was peripheral blood, obtained on day 0 of AZD1222 vaccination. The receptor set was obtained from an adult in good health.

The V call is TRBV7-9, the J call TRBJ1-2; D unresolved. The germline V gene has CDR1 SEHNR and CDR2 FQNEAQ (reference sequence). This CDR3 is 13 amino acids long. V was cut by 7 bases and J by 7 bases, with 16 bases left in between. The CDR3 loop is CASTLAGWGGYTF. DNA for the CDR3: TGTGCCAGCACCCTCGCCGGGTGGGGTGGCTACACCTTC.

The rearrangement uses TRBV12-3 or TRBV12-4 and TRBJ1-1; D unresolved. This CDR3 is built from 13 residues. V was pared by 6 bases and J by 0 bases, with 8 bases between. The CDR3 bases are TGTGCCAGCAGAAGGGTGATGAACACTGAAGCTTTCTTT. Amino acid sequence: CASRRVMNTEAFF.

V usage is TRBV6-5 and J usage is TRBJ1-3, with D unclear. This CDR3 spans 14 amino acids. The V end was cut by 6 bases, the J end by 2 bases, with 11 bases between. Germline values: CDR1 MNHEY, CDR2 SVGAGI. CDR3 DNA sequence: TGTGCCAGCAGCCTGCTCGGGGCTGGAAACACCATATATTTT. It specifies CASSLLGAGNTIYF.

In this sample, this clone turned up once. The rearrangement uses TRBV3-1 (or the pseudogene TRBV3-2) and TRBJ2-3; 9 positions match TRBD1. Germline loops: CDR1 LGHDT, CDR2 YNNKEL (reference sequence). The length of the CDR3 is 16 residues. V lost 2 bases and J lost 0; bases outside the gene matches: 3. CDR3 protein: CASSQWDRASTDTQYF. CDR3 DNA sequence: TGTGCCAGCAGCCAATGGGACAGGGCTAGCACAGATACGCAGTATTTT.

This clone has just a few counts. V and J are TRBV7-2 and TRBJ2-4; TRBD2 might be the D (5 bases). The CDR3 has 14 residues. Germline lookup yields CDR1 SGHTA and CDR2 FQGNSA. Trimming took 5 bases from V and 8 from J, leaving 16 bases between them. CDR3 sequence (DNA): TGTGCCAGCAGCCCCGTCGGCGGGTTTGACATTCAGTACTTC. This codes for CASSPVGGFDIQYF.

The genes are TRBV27 and TRBJ2-7; 10 bases line up with TRBD2. Germline CDR1 reads MNHEY; CDR2 reads SMNVEV (reference sequence). After removal of 5 bases from V and 1 base from J, the junction contained 5 bases not matched to a gene. The CDR3 loop spans 15 amino acids. Written as DNA, the CDR3 is TGTGCCAGCAGTGCCCCAGCGGGAGGGTCCTACGAGCAGTACTTC. Translation gives CASSAPAGGSYEQYF.

This rearrangement joins TRBV6-5 to TRBJ2-7, with 10 bases fitting TRBD2. Germline lookup yields CDR1 MNHEY and CDR2 SVGAGI. J gave up 4 bases and V 5 bases, and 5 bases lay outside the gene matches. The CDR3 runs to 14 residues. Here the CDR3 DNA reads TGTGCCAGCAGTCGAAGCGGGAGGGCATACGAGCAGTACTTC. This sequence encodes CASSRSGRAYEQYF.

This clone appeared a single time. V usage is TRBV18 and J usage is TRBJ2-2, with D possibly matching TRBD1 (7 bases). The CDR3 contains 16 residues. Germline CDR1 reads KGHSH; CDR2 reads LQKENI. Trimming removed 3 bases at V and 6 bases at J, with 17 bases between. CDR3 region: CASSPQGGAEAGELFF. CDR3 nucleotide sequence: TGTGCCAGCTCACCGCAGGGGGGCGCAGAGGCCGGGGAGCTGTTTTTT.

The V gene is TRBV12-1, the J gene TRBJ2-7; the tabulated D call, TRBD2, remains unverified against the DNA. TRBV12-1 is classified as a pseudogene. The CDR3 consists of 14 residues. CDR3 in amino acids: CASSFMVTSYEQYF. Here the CDR3 DNA reads TGTGCCAGCAGCTTTATGGTGACTAGCTACGAGCAGTACTTC.

The gene calls are TRBV6-5 and TRBJ2-2, with 9 bases matching TRBD2. The germline CDR1 and CDR2 sequences are MNHEY and SVGAGI. The CDR3 sequence is 15 residues long. Losses at the gene ends were 7 bases for V and 5 bases for J; bases not matched to a gene: 8. CDR3 amino acids: CASIPNSGGTGELFF. The DNA of the CDR3 is TGTGCCAGCATCCCTAATAGCGGGGGAACCGGGGAGCTGTTTTTT.

The genes are TRBV28 and TRBJ2-1; 11 nucleotides align to TRBD1. Trimming took 0 bases from V and 6 from J; bases not matched to a gene: 7. The V gene's germline CDR1 is MDHEN and CDR2 SYDVKM. This CDR3 comprises 17 residues. The CDR3 here is CASSLWPPGQGVNEQFF. CDR3 nucleotide sequence: TGTGCCAGCAGTTTATGGCCCCCGGGACAGGGGGTCAATGAGCAGTTCTTC.